Following are 21 T cell receptor beta chains from one sample sequenced in a study of T cells in localized non-small cell lung cancer. The assay was immunoSEQ multiplex PCR, and TCRdb's table has in-frame clones only and misses some. The repertoire holds 25,000 to 30,000 clones, roughly 91% seen once, with 13% in the top ten. Sequenced here: peripheral blood, sampled before any cancer treatment. The source is an older female donor with stage III squamous cell lung carcinoma.

This chain joins TRBV6-6 and TRBJ1-1; D unclear. CDR1 is MNHNY and CDR2 is SVGAGI in the germline V gene (reference sequence). Trimming shortened V by 0 bases and J by 1 base, and 9 bases separated the two germline ends. This CDR3 region has 15 residues. The CDR3: CASSYSREGNTEAFF. CDR3 bases: TGTGCCAGCAGTTACTCTCGGGAGGGGAACACTGAAGCTTTCTTT.

CDR3 sequence (DNA): TGCAGCGTCGCGGGGCGGGGGGGAGAAAAACTGTTTTTT. Translating it yields CSVAGRGGEKLFF. V is TRBV29-1 and J is TRBJ1-4; tentatively, D is TRBD1 (5 bases). The CDR3 is 13 amino acids. CDR1 SQVTM and CDR2 ANQGSEA come from the germline V gene. Deletions cut 6 bases from V and 8 bases from J, with 16 bases between.

The chain has TRBV11-3 and TRBJ1-4, with 8 bases fitting TRBD1. The CDR3 loop spans 14 amino acids. Germline CDR1 and CDR2: SGHNT and YENEEA. V was pared by 5 bases and J by 2 bases, with 1 base of the junction left unmatched. The CDR3 sequence: CASSTGGTNEKLFF. The CDR3 nucleotides read TGTGCCAGCAGCACAGGGGGGACTAATGAAAAACTGTTTTTT.

The genes are TRBV10-1 and TRBJ2-7, with TRBD2 matching 9 bases. Germline CDR1 is WNHNN and CDR2 is SYGVQD (reference sequence). This CDR3 is 16 amino acids long. V lost 1 base, J lost 0 bases, and 4 bases stayed unmatched. CDR3: CASSEYGSGSSYEQYF. CDR3 sequence (DNA): TGCGCCAGCAGTGAGTATGGTAGCGGGAGCTCCTACGAGCAGTACTTC.

The V and J genes are TRBV7-6 and TRBJ2-1; TRBD2 is a possible D gene (5 bases). Germline CDR1 and CDR2: SGHVS and FNYEAQ. V was trimmed by 2 bases and J by 9 bases, leaving 14 bases between them. The CDR3 is 14 residues long. The CDR3 DNA reads as TGTGCCAGCAGCTTAATGGCTAGCTCGACTGAGCAGTTCTTC. It yields the protein CASSLMASSTEQFF.

This clone was found once. V and J are TRBV5-1 and TRBJ2-1, with 7 bases aligning to TRBD1. The junction had 10 bases not matched to a gene; V was cut back by 2 bases and J by 8 bases. In germline, CDR1 is SGHRS, CDR2 YFSETQ. The CDR3 has 15 residues. CDR3 residues: CASSFRDRNFDEQFF. The CDR3 DNA sequence: TGCGCCAGCAGCTTCCGGGACAGAAATTTCGATGAGCAGTTCTTC.

This clone is termed medium-sized. The chain employs TRBV4-1 and TRBJ2-2; D perhaps matches TRBD1 (6 bases). V was clipped by 3 bases and J by 3 bases, with 11 bases between them. Germline CDR1 MGHRA, CDR2 YSYEKL. CDR3 length: 15 amino acids. The CDR3 loop reads CASSQVQGYTGELFF. The CDR3, as DNA: TGCGCCAGCAGCCAGGTACAGGGCTACACCGGGGAGCTGTTTTTT.

V and J are TRBV19 and TRBJ1-1, with D unclear. V was trimmed by 4 bases and J by 1 base, leaving 10 bases between them. The CDR3 has 14 amino acids. Germline V gene lookup returns CDR1 LNHDA and CDR2 SQIVND (reference sequence). The DNA for the CDR3 is TGTGCCAGTAGTACAGCGTGGGGGAACACTGAAGCTTTCTTT. It is translated as CASSTAWGNTEAFF.

Notes on this clone: The junction and the germline gene differ at one end; a read error may be behind it. The chain employs TRBV7-7 and TRBJ2-5; a weak D match, TRBD2 (6 bases). This CDR3 region has 13 residues. Germline CDR1 SSHAT, CDR2 FNYEAQ (reference sequence). The CDR3 sequence: CASSLGLQETQYF. The CDR3 region has the DNA TGTGCTAGCAGTCTGGGACTCCAAGAGACCCAGTACTTC.

This clone occurred once. CDR3 sequence: CASSSRTSGGYEQYF. The CDR3, as DNA: TGTGCCAGCAGCTCGCGGACTAGCGGGGGTTACGAGCAGTACTTC. The chain joins TRBV5-4 to TRBJ2-7, with 13 bases fitting TRBD2. The CDR3 has 15 residues. J was trimmed by 4 bases and V by 3 bases; bases with no gene match: 4. Germline V CDR1 and CDR2: SGHNT, YYREEE (reference sequence).

The chain has TRBV7-8 and TRBJ2-7; D not certain. Trimming shortened V by 1 base and J by 2 bases, and 12 bases separated the two germline ends. Germline assignment: CDR1 SGHVS and CDR2 FQNEAQ. The CDR3 has 15 residues. The CDR3 coding sequence is TGTGCCAGCAGCTTAGTAAGAAGTTTAGCCTACGAGCAGTACTTC. It is translated as CASSLVRSLAYEQYF. The variable domain in full, completed from reference TRBV7-8 and TRBJ2-7, reads GAGVSQSPRYKVAKRGQDVALRCDPISGHVSLFWYQQALGQGPEFLTYFQNEAQLDKSGLPSDRFFAERPEGSVSTLKIQRTQQEDSAVYLCASSLVRSLAYEQYFGPGTRLTVT.

The chain is built from TRBV5-4 and TRBJ2-3; D might be TRBD2 (6 bases). The V end was cut by 1 base, the J end by 3 bases, with 12 bases between. The CDR3 covers 15 residues. Per the germline V gene, CDR1 is SGHNT and CDR2 is YYREEE (reference sequence). CDR3 residues: CASSLPGAGTDTQYF. In DNA form, the CDR3 reads TGTGCCAGCAGCTTGCCGGGAGCTGGTACAGATACGCAGTATTTT.

This chain joins TRBV9 and TRBJ1-3; no firm D call. Germline V lookup: CDR1 SGDLS, CDR2 YYNGEE. V was trimmed by 4 bases and J by 0 bases, leaving 11 bases between them. CDR3 length equals 15 residues. CDR3 residues: CASSPGSVSGNTIYF. The CDR3 region has the DNA TGTGCCAGCAGCCCCGGGTCTGTCTCTGGAAACACCATATATTTT.

This chain links TRBV4-3 with TRBJ2-5; the match to TRBD2 covers 14 bases. Germline V gene data show CDR1 as LGHNA and CDR2 as YSLEER. The CDR3 consists of 18 residues. Losses at the gene ends were 0 bases for V and 1 base for J; bases not matched to a gene: 4. CDR3 nucleotides: TGCGCCAGCAGCCAAGATGGGACTAGCGGGGGCCTCCAAGAGACCCAGTACTTC. As protein: CASSQDGTSGGLQETQYF.

The V and J genes are TRBV18 and TRBJ2-2, with D unresolved. The germline gives CDR1 KGHSH, CDR2 LQKENI. With 6 bases removed from V and 2 bases from J, the gap between germline ends came to 10 bases. The CDR3 spans 14 residues. For the CDR3, the DNA is TGTGCCAGCTCCCCGGGCGGCAACACCGGGGAGCTGTTTTTT. Its protein is CASSPGGNTGELFF.

This chain uses TRBV5-1 with TRBJ2-7; D is ambiguous. The V end lost 0 bases, the J end lost 1 base, and 5 bases lay between the germline ends. Germline values: CDR1 SGHRS, CDR2 YFSETQ. The CDR3 loop spans 13 amino acids. CDR3 in amino acids: CASSLDGSYEQYF. DNA of the CDR3: TGCGCCAGCAGCTTGGACGGATCCTACGAGCAGTACTTC.

The chain links TRBV21-1 to TRBJ2-7; whether TRBD1, the table's D call, matches the DNA was not checked. TRBV21-1 is listed as a pseudogene. The CDR3 has 15 amino acids. CDR3 amino acids: CASSAITGESYEQYF. The CDR3 DNA sequence: TGTGCCAGCAGCGCGATTACAGGGGAATCCTACGAGCAGTACTTC.

This chain uses TRBV5-6 with TRBJ2-7; maybe TRBD1 (5 bases). The V end was cut by 1 base, the J end by 2 bases, with 7 bases between. CDR1 is SGHDT and CDR2 is YYEEEE in the germline V gene. The CDR3 contains 13 residues. The CDR3: CASSLPGTYEQYF. The CDR3 region has the DNA TGTGCCAGCAGCTTGCCAGGGACCTACGAGCAGTACTTC.

CDR3 sequence (DNA): TGCGCCAGCAGCTTGCAATACAGGGGGAACACTGAAGCTTTCTTT. Its protein product is CASSLQYRGNTEAFF. The rearrangement uses TRBV5-1 and TRBJ1-1, with TRBD1 matching over 7 bases. CDR1 and CDR2 (germline): SGHRS, YFSETQ. V lost 1 base and J lost 1; bases outside the gene matches: 4. There are 15 residues in the CDR3.

The chain carries TRBV7-8 and TRBJ1-1; a weak D match, TRBD1 (6 bases). Per the germline V gene, CDR1 is SGHVS and CDR2 is FQNEAQ. The CDR3 runs 13 residues. V lost 1 base to trimming and J lost 5 bases, with 8 bases between them. CDR3 sequence reads: CASSLVRGTEAFF. CDR3 DNA sequence: TGTGCCAGCAGCTTAGTAAGGGGGACTGAAGCTTTCTTT.

The chain recombines TRBV5-1 with TRBJ2-5; 7 bases are a match to TRBD1. With 0 bases clipped from V and 5 bases from J, the junction kept 13 bases outside the gene matches. This CDR3 has 17 amino acids. Germline loops: CDR1 SGHRS, CDR2 YFSETQ. This chain's CDR3 is CASSLGLQGGVRETQYF. The CDR3 DNA is TGCGCCAGCAGCTTGGGACTACAAGGGGGCGTTCGCGAGACCCAGTACTTC.